This T cell receptor beta chain was found in a study of T cell repertoires in cytomegalovirus infection. With V trimmed by 4 bases and J by 3 bases, 6 bases remained unmatched. CDR3 length equals 15 residues. Per germline, CDR1 SEHNR and CDR2 FQNEAQ (reference sequence). TCRdb ran MiXCR on the reads and lists one entry per CDR3 protein. The sample yields some 240,000 distinct CDR3 sequences, about 18% seen once. Source material: CD8+ T cells from PBMCs. The receptor's source is a human donor in good health (CMV status not recorded). Some clones in this sample may be carry-over from other donors' samples. The chain employs TRBV7-9 and TRBJ1-2, with 9 bases identical to TRBD1. As DNA, the CDR3 is TGTGCCAGCAGCTCCAACAGGGGGCGCGACTATGGCTACACCTTC. Amino acids: CASSSNRGRDYGYTF.